A selection of T cell receptor beta chains follows, all from one sample in a study of T-cell memory formation after mild COVID-19. TCRdb redid the calling of the 5' RACE reads with MiXCR, one entry per CDR3 protein. Of hundreds of thousands of distinct CDR3 sequences listed, around 27% are singletons. Sequenced material: PBMCs or a T cell subset sorted from them (not recorded which). The origin of the receptors is an adult woman who had mild COVID-19 (a few samples of this study predate the infection). Cell type and time point are not known. Each CDR3 is given with its conserved first and last residue. A D gene is named only where the DNA matches it firmly. Clone size, where shown, is once, few, many, or a class for clones that have expanded.

clone size | D gene | J gene | V gene | CDR3 protein | CDR3 DNA
NA | NA | TRBJ2-7 | TRBV5-1 | CASSLDPDRDSYEQYF | TGCGCCAGCAGCTTGGACCCCGACAGAGACTCCTACGAGCAGTACTTC
NA | TRBD1 | TRBJ1-2 | TRBV20-1 | CSATVTTGGYGYTF | TGCAGTGCCACCGTTACTACAGGGGGATATGGCTACACCTTC
NA | NA | TRBJ2-1 | TRBV25-1 | CASSYPGWASTYNEQFF | TGTGCCAGCAGTTACCCTGGATGGGCCTCAACCTACAATGAGCAGTTCTTC
NA | NA | TRBJ1-3 | TRBV2 | CASSVYSGNTIYF | TGTGCCAGCAGTGTGTACAGCGGAAACACCATATATTTT
NA | NA | TRBJ1-1 | TRBV15 | CATSRTVNTEAFF | TGTGCCACCAGCAGAACAGTGAACACTGAAGCTTTCTTT
few | TRBD1 | TRBJ1-3 | TRBV12-3/TRBV12-4 | CASSFGTGVKNTIYF | TGTGCCAGCAGTTTTGGGACAGGGGTTAAGAACACCATATATTTT
NA | NA | TRBJ2-5 | TRBV27 | CARSYGHQETQYF | TGTGCCAGAAGTTACGGCCACCAAGAGACCCAGTACTTC
NA | TRBD1 | TRBJ2-7 | TRBV5-1 | CASSRDRAISYEQYF | TGCGCCAGCAGCAGGGACAGGGCTATCTCCTACGAGCAGTACTTC
few | TRBD2 | TRBJ2-1 | TRBV7-2 | CASSPLGLAGGVGEQFF | TGTGCCAGCAGCCCCTTAGGCCTAGCGGGAGGTGTGGGTGAGCAGTTCTTC
NA | NA | TRBJ2-7 | TRBV9 | CASSVAGESFYEQYF | TGTGCCAGCAGCGTAGCGGGTGAAAGCTTCTACGAGCAGTACTTC
many | NA | TRBJ1-2 | TRBV12-3/TRBV12-4 | CASSSGADYGYTF | TGTGCCAGCAGTTCGGGGGCTGACTATGGCTACACCTTC
NA | NA | TRBJ1-2 | TRBV24-1 | CATSGYDYGYTF | TGTGCCACCTCGGGGTACGACTATGGCTACACCTTC